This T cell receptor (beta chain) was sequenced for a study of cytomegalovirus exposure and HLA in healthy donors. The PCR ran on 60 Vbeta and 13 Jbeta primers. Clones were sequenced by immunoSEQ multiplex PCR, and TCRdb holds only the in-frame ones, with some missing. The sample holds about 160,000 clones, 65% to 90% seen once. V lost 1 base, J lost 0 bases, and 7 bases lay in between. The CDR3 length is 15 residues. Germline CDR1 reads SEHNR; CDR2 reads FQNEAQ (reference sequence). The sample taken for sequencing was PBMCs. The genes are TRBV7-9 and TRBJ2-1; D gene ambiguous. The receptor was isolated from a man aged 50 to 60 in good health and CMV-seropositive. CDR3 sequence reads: CASSLDASSYNEQFF. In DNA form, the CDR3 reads TGTGCCAGCAGCTTAGACGCGAGCTCCTACAATGAGCAGTTCTTC.